Below, one T cell receptor beta chain is given with its context. Its antigen remains unknown. This table comes from immunoSEQ multiplex PCR, and its TCRdb copy is limited to in-frame clones, with some not included. The top ten hold over 1.5% of the sample, which has 6,500 to 10,000 clones, 65% to 85% seen once. These data come from a study of chemoradiotherapy in HPV16-positive cancers. Per the germline V gene, CDR1 is LNHDA and CDR2 is SQIVND (reference sequence). Trimming stripped 5 bases from V and 6 bases from J, with 20 bases between. This CDR3 is 16 amino acids long. Study results and limitations: Only a couple of HPV16-positive patients supplied the functional HPV-specificity definition.

This chain joins TRBV19 and TRBJ2-1; D may be TRBD2 (6 bases). This material was collected from a patient who underwent chemoradiotherapy. The TCR was taken from a human donor with HPV-associated anogenital cancer. The CDR3 nucleotides read TGTGCCAGTAGTGTCCTACTTGGCGGGGAAGGCAATGAGCAGTTCTTC. Protein product: CASSVLLGGEGNEQFF.